Below are 13 T cell receptor beta chains sequenced from a single sample in a study of cytomegalovirus exposure and HLA in healthy donors. PCR primers comprised 60 Vbeta and 13 Jbeta primers. Clones were sequenced by immunoSEQ multiplex PCR, and TCRdb holds only the in-frame ones, with some missing. The sample holds 85,000 to 120,000 clones, 65% to 90% seen once. The sequenced sample consisted of PBMCs. These receptors were collected from a man over 45 in good health and CMV-seronegative.

The gene calls are TRBV6-5 and TRBJ2-1; possible D gene TRBD2, 6 bases. Per the germline V gene, CDR1 is MNHEY and CDR2 is SVGAGI. The V and J ends lost 6 bases and 6 bases respectively, with 18 bases between them. This CDR3 spans 15 amino acids. The CDR3, as DNA: TGTGCCAGCAGCGCCGGCGGGCGGGGAATCAATGAGCAGTTCTTC. As protein: CASSAGGRGINEQFF.

The chain employs TRBV2 and TRBJ1-3; 7 bases fit TRBD1. This CDR3 is built from 14 residues. The germline CDR1 and CDR2 sequences are SNHLY and FYNNEI. The junction had 5 bases not matched to a gene; V was cut back by 7 bases and J by 2 bases. The CDR3 DNA follows: TGTGCCAGCAAAAGACAGGGTACTGGAAACACCATATATTTT. It translates to CASKRQGTGNTIYF.

This clone was counted only a few times. This chain connects TRBV11-2 to TRBJ1-5, with D possibly being TRBD1 (5 bases). CDR1 and CDR2 from the germline V gene are SGHAT and FQNNGV. V was trimmed by 2 bases and J by 7 bases, leaving 12 bases between them. The CDR3 is made up of 14 amino acids. The CDR3 region is CASSLNREGQPQHF. CDR3 sequence (DNA): TGTGCCAGCAGCTTAAACCGGGAGGGGCAGCCCCAGCATTTT. The variable domain in full, completed from reference TRBV11-2 and TRBJ1-5, reads EAGVAQSPRYKIIEKRQSVAFWCNPISGHATLYWYQQILGQGPKLLIQFQNNGVVDDSQLPKDRFSAERLKGVDSTLKIQPAKLEDSAVYLCASSLNREGQPQHFGDGTRLSIL.

This sequence joins TRBV28 and TRBJ1-5; 8 nucleotides align to TRBD1. V shed 5 bases and J 7 bases; nucleotides not matched to a gene: 7. The CDR3 is made up of 14 amino acids. In germline, CDR1 is MDHEN, CDR2 SYDVKM. The CDR3 DNA reads as TGTGCCAGCAGTCCGCTGGACAGGGACCAGCCCCAGCATTTT. Its translation: CASSPLDRDQPQHF.

The chain links TRBV5-1 to TRBJ2-5, with 7 bases that match TRBD1. Germline V gives CDR1 SGHRS, CDR2 YFSETQ. The CDR3 is 15 amino acids. V was pared by 0 bases and J by 2 bases, with 4 bases of the junction left unmatched. DNA of the CDR3: TGCGCCAGCAGCTTGGAGGGACAGCGACAAGAGACCCAGTACTTC. Residues: CASSLEGQRQETQYF.

The J gene is TRBJ2-5, the V gene TRBV7-9; D is possibly TRBD2 (5 bases). V was shortened by 1 base and J by 4 bases, with 10 bases between the two germline ends. The CDR3 covers 14 residues. Germline CDR1 SEHNR, CDR2 FQNEAQ (reference sequence). In DNA, the CDR3 is TGTGCCAGCAGCTTAGGAATGGAGGTAGAGACCCAGTACTTC. The encoded protein is CASSLGMEVETQYF.

V is TRBV7-8 and J is TRBJ2-5, with D perhaps matching TRBD1 (5 bases). The CDR3 loop spans 14 amino acids. Trimming cost V 5 bases and J 5 bases, with 15 bases left between them. Germline assignment: CDR1 SGHVS and CDR2 FQNEAQ. CDR3 region: CASSAWQGSETQYF. Here the CDR3 DNA reads TGTGCCAGCAGCGCATGGCAGGGATCGGAGACCCAGTACTTC.

Only a few counts were recorded for this clone. V gene TRBV5-4 combines with J gene TRBJ2-1; D possibly corresponds to TRBD1 (5 bases). Trimming removed 3 bases at V and 3 bases at J, with 16 bases between. Germline-derived CDR1 and CDR2 are SGHNT and YYREEE (reference sequence). The CDR3 spans 16 residues. CDR3 amino acids: CASSSLLGQIYNEQFF. The CDR3 DNA reads as TGTGCCAGCAGCTCTTTATTAGGACAAATCTACAATGAGCAGTTCTTC.

The chain links TRBV27 to TRBJ2-7; no reliable D call. Looked up from germline, CDR1 is MNHEY and CDR2 is SMNVEV (reference sequence). V was pared by 4 bases and J by 3 bases, with 13 bases between. This CDR3 has 14 residues. For the CDR3, the DNA is TGTGCCAGCAGTTCCCTTGACACATACTACGAGCAGTACTTC. Amino acids: CASSSLDTYYEQYF.

This clone was picked up a small number of times. V gene TRBV7-2 combines with J gene TRBJ2-3, with TRBD1 identical over 7 bases. Germline V gene lookup returns CDR1 SGHTA and CDR2 FQGNSA. Trimming removed 5 bases from V and 2 bases from J; junction bases left unmatched: 10. This CDR3 is built from 16 residues. In DNA form, the CDR3 reads TGTGCCAGCAGCGGAACCGGGACAGCACACACAGATACGCAGTATTTT. Translating it yields CASSGTGTAHTDTQYF.

J is TRBJ2-4 and V is TRBV30; perhaps TRBD2 as D (7 bases). The germline V gene encodes CDR1 GTSNPN and CDR2 SVGIG (reference sequence). The CDR3 runs 15 residues. V lost 3 bases and J 10 bases, leaving 22 bases between the germline ends. The CDR3 spells CAWSGGGGGFGIQYF. Written as DNA, the CDR3 is TGTGCCTGGAGCGGGGGAGGGGGTGGATTCGGAATTCAGTACTTC.

The gene calls are TRBV29-1 and TRBJ1-1; D gene unclear. Germline V gene lookup returns CDR1 SQVTM and CDR2 ANQGSEA. Trimming cost V 0 bases and J 6 bases, with 5 bases left between them. CDR3 length: 11 amino acids. CDR3 nucleotide sequence: TGCAGCGTTGAAGATGCAGCTGAAGCTTTCTTT. It encodes CSVEDAAEAFF.

V is TRBV5-6 and J is TRBJ1-5; tentative D call: TRBD1 (5 bases). V gave up 1 base and J gave up 5 bases, with 10 bases separating them. CDR1 and CDR2 from the germline V gene are SGHDT and YYEEEE. This CDR3 region has 14 residues. Written as DNA, the CDR3 is TGTGCCAGCAGCTTGTGGGCAGGGTATCAGCCCCAGCATTTT. It encodes CASSLWAGYQPQHF.